The 5 T cell receptor beta chains presented below share a single source sample, sequenced in a study of spatial heterogeneity in lung cancer. This sample's time point: sample taken at primary tumor resection. From the 5' RACE reads, TCRdb called clonotypes with MiXCR, one entry per CDR3 protein. This sample has about 40,000 distinct CDR3 sequences; 5% to 6.5% occur once, and the top ten carry roughly 25%. The specimen comprised PBMCs, sampled at surgery. The receptors stem from a female donor with early-stage non-small cell lung cancer.

The sample holds many counts of this clonotype. This chain uses TRBV28 with TRBJ2-7; D remains ambiguous. The length of the CDR3 is 11 residues. The ends were cut back, 6 bases at V and 3 bases at J, with 6 bases in the middle. Germline loops: CDR1 MDHEN, CDR2 SYDVKM. The CDR3 here is CASRERYEQYF. In DNA form, the CDR3 reads TGTGCCAGCAGGGAACGCTACGAGCAGTACTTC.

This clonotype was seen at least ten times. The rearrangement uses TRBV2 and TRBJ1-6, with D unresolved. Germline V gene data show CDR1 as SNHLY and CDR2 as FYNNEI. This CDR3 is built from 15 residues. V dropped 6 bases and J dropped 0 bases, with 9 bases sitting between them. The CDR3 DNA is TGTGCCAGCAGGGAACAGAGCTCCTATAATTCACCCCTCCACTTT. Residues: CASREQSSYNSPLHF.

This clonotype was recorded at least ten times. The chain links TRBV20-1 to TRBJ2-5; D unresolved. Per germline, CDR1 DFQATT and CDR2 SNEGSKA (reference sequence). This CDR3 spans 15 amino acids. V lost 6 bases and J lost 7, with 24 bases in between. Here the CDR3 reads CSAPPSGLPSGTQYF. CDR3 DNA sequence: TGCAGTGCCCCCCCATCGGGCCTCCCCTCGGGGACCCAGTACTTC.

The chain has TRBV27 and TRBJ1-3, with TRBD1 matching 8 bases. Losses at the gene ends were 0 bases for V and 4 bases for J; bases not matched to a gene: 2. This CDR3 spans 15 amino acids. CDR1 is MNHEY and CDR2 is SMNVEV in the germline V gene (reference sequence). CDR3 in amino acids: CASSLSRGLGNTIYF. The CDR3 coding sequence is TGTGCCAGCAGTTTATCCAGGGGGCTCGGAAACACCATATATTTT.

This clonotype was detected many times. The chain couples TRBV28 to TRBJ2-7; tentatively, D is TRBD1 (5 bases). V dropped 3 bases and J dropped 6 bases, with 18 bases sitting between them. CDR3 size: 15 residues. Germline loops: CDR1 MDHEN, CDR2 SYDVKM. Here the CDR3 DNA reads TGTGCCAGCAGTTTTGCGACTGGCAGGGTATCCGAGCAGTACTTC. Translation: CASSFATGRVSEQYF.